The 28 T cell receptor beta chains below come from one sample, sequenced in a study of patients and donors after allogeneic stem cell transplantation. TCRdb analysed the RT-PCR reads with MiXCR anew, one entry per CDR3 protein. The data contain around 90,000 distinct CDR3 sequences, 40% to 60% of them singletons. Source material: blood, either unsorted or a sorted T cell fraction (not recorded which). The source is a human donor who was either an allogeneic HSCT recipient or a stem cell or donor lymphocyte infusion donor (not recorded which). It is not recorded whose cells these are; they may come from a transplant donor.

The V and J genes are TRBV6-2 or TRBV6-3 and TRBJ2-3; D unclear. Germline CDR1 and CDR2: MNHEY and SVGEGT. V was shortened by 7 bases and J by 1 base, with 9 bases between the two germline ends. The CDR3 extends over 13 amino acids. The CDR3 region is CASTLLRTDTQYF. CDR3 coding DNA: TGTGCCAGCACCCTACTTCGCACAGATACGCAGTATTTT.

V usage is TRBV6-5 and J usage is TRBJ2-3; D uncertain. V was cut by 0 bases and J by 0 bases, with 7 bases left in between. Germline V lookup: CDR1 MNHEY, CDR2 SVGAGI. There are 15 residues in the CDR3. CDR3 in amino acids: CASSYSTPSTDTQYF. CDR3 in DNA: TGTGCCAGCAGTTACTCGACCCCTAGCACAGATACGCAGTATTTT.

V usage is TRBV7-2 and J usage is TRBJ1-6, with D perhaps TRBD1 (6 bases). The germline CDR1 and CDR2 sequences are SGHTA and FQGNSA. V was trimmed by 5 bases and J by 5 bases, leaving 13 bases between them. The CDR3 is 15 amino acids. The CDR3 sequence is CASSTRQANNSPLHF. The CDR3 bases are TGTGCCAGCAGCACTCGACAGGCTAATAATTCACCCCTCCACTTT.

The chain combines TRBV11-2 with TRBJ2-5; D perhaps matches TRBD1 (6 bases). The germline V and J ends were trimmed by 0 bases and 5 bases, with 13 bases remaining between them. Germline assignment: CDR1 SGHAT and CDR2 FQNNGV. The CDR3 sequence is 15 residues long. CDR3 DNA sequence: TGTGCCAGCAGCTTAGAGAGGGGGACATTTGAGACCCAGTACTTC. Translating it yields CASSLERGTFETQYF. Combining the CDR3 with reference TRBV11-2 and TRBJ2-5 gives the whole variable domain EAGVAQSPRYKIIEKRQSVAFWCNPISGHATLYWYQQILGQGPKLLIQFQNNGVVDDSQLPKDRFSAERLKGVDSTLKIQPAKLEDSAVYLCASSLERGTFETQYFGPGTRLLVL.

The V call is TRBV5-6, the J call TRBJ1-1; tentatively, D is TRBD1 (6 bases). This CDR3 is built from 16 residues. Trimming removed 1 base from V and 1 base from J, with 14 bases in between. In germline, CDR1 is SGHDT, CDR2 YYEEEE. In DNA form, the CDR3 reads TGTGCCAGCAGCTTGTCTCTCCGGGGGCAGAACACTGAAGCTTTCTTT. Encoded protein: CASSLSLRGQNTEAFF.

This clonotype has more than one count but fewer than ten. V gene TRBV9 combines with J gene TRBJ1-1; 7 positions match TRBD1. Germline CDR1 reads SGDLS; CDR2 reads YYNGEE. CDR3 size: 15 residues. J gave up 0 bases and V 4 bases, and 6 bases lay outside the gene matches. For the CDR3, the DNA is TGTGCCAGCAGCCTCCGGGACAGAATGAACACTGAAGCTTTCTTT. Its protein product is CASSLRDRMNTEAFF.

This clonotype has a handful of counts. The rearrangement links TRBV15 to TRBJ1-1; a weak D match, TRBD1 (6 bases). The CDR3 loop spans 16 amino acids. Germline CDR1 reads LNHNV; CDR2 reads YYDKDF (reference sequence). The germline V and J ends were trimmed by 0 bases and 2 bases, with 13 bases remaining between them. The CDR3 nucleotides are TGTGCCACCAGCAGAGATCTGGGCGGGACAAACACTGAAGCTTTCTTT. It translates to CATSRDLGGTNTEAFF.

This rearrangement joins TRBV6-6 to TRBJ1-1, with D unresolved. Germline V gene data show CDR1 as MNHNY and CDR2 as SVGAGI (reference sequence). V was cut by 7 bases and J by 3 bases, with 9 bases left in between. The CDR3 runs to 12 residues. The CDR3 nucleotides read TGTGCCAGCATCCCGGGAGACACTGAAGCTTTCTTT. This translates into CASIPGDTEAFF.

The chain combines TRBV20-1 with TRBJ2-4, with 8 bases aligning to TRBD1. With V trimmed by 7 bases and J by 0 bases, 17 bases remained unmatched. Per the germline V gene, CDR1 is DFQATT and CDR2 is SNEGSKA (reference sequence). This CDR3 region has 18 residues. CDR3 sequence: CSGTQGASTFLAKNIQYF. DNA for the CDR3: TGCAGTGGGACCCAGGGGGCCAGTACTTTCCTAGCCAAAAACATTCAGTACTTC.

The rearrangement uses TRBV7-9 and TRBJ2-3; TRBD1 might be the D (5 bases). Germline CDR1 is SEHNR and CDR2 is FQNEAQ (reference sequence). The length of the CDR3 is 13 residues. Trimming shortened V by 3 bases and J by 8 bases, and 12 bases separated the two germline ends. CDR3 bases: TGTGCCAGCAGCTTGTACAGGCAGGGTACGCAGTATTTT. Translating it yields CASSLYRQGTQYF.

The V gene is TRBV27, the J gene TRBJ2-7; TRBD2 agrees at 10 bases. The ends lost 2 bases at V and 7 bases at J; junction bases unmatched: 5. The germline gives CDR1 MNHEY, CDR2 SMNVEV (reference sequence). This CDR3 region has 14 residues. In DNA, the CDR3 is TGTGCCAGCAGTTTACTAGCGGGAGTGGAAGAGCAGTACTTC. Amino acids: CASSLLAGVEEQYF.

This clonotype was picked up a small number of times. The CDR3 loop reads CASTGPQETQYF. DNA of the CDR3: TGTGCCAGCACTGGCCCCCAAGAGACCCAGTACTTC. The chain carries TRBV27 and TRBJ2-5; D not certain. V was shortened by 7 bases and J by 1 base, with 7 bases between the two germline ends. CDR1 and CDR2 from the germline V gene are MNHEY and SMNVEV (reference sequence). This CDR3 is built from 12 residues.

This clonotype was detected a few times. The J gene is TRBJ1-5, the V gene TRBV28; D unresolved. CDR1 and CDR2 from the germline V gene are MDHEN and SYDVKM. V shed 1 base and J shed 4 bases, with 17 bases lying between them. The CDR3 length is 17 residues. The chain's CDR3 is CASSLSKVGAGNQPQHF. The CDR3 DNA reads TGTGCCAGCAGTTTATCGAAGGTGGGAGCCGGTAATCAGCCCCAGCATTTT.

The chain combines TRBV4-2 with TRBJ1-3; TRBD1 agrees at 8 bases. The CDR3 has 14 residues. CDR1 is LGHNA, CDR2 YNFKEQ, per germline. The V gene end was trimmed by 1 base and the J gene end by 7 bases; junction bases not matched to a gene: 3. The chain's CDR3 is CASSQGTGFNTIYF. DNA for the CDR3: TGTGCCAGCAGCCAAGGGACAGGGTTCAACACCATATATTTT.

This clonotype was counted a single time. V is TRBV7-9 and J is TRBJ1-2, with D possibly being TRBD1 (6 bases). This CDR3 contains 17 residues. Trimming removed 4 bases at V and 0 bases at J, with 18 bases between. The germline V gene encodes CDR1 SEHNR and CDR2 FQNEAQ (reference sequence). CDR3 sequence (DNA): TGTGCCAGCAGCTCCGACAGGTTCCTCTCAGCTAACTATGGCTACACCTTC. Translating gives CASSSDRFLSANYGYTF.

The chain couples TRBV4-2 to TRBJ1-4; the D gene is possibly TRBD1 (6 bases). The CDR3 is made up of 16 amino acids. The ends were cut back, 10 bases at V and 2 bases at J, with 20 bases in the middle. The germline V gene has CDR1 LGHNA and CDR2 YNFKEQ. The CDR3 loop is CATHGGAAATNEKLFF. The CDR3 DNA reads TGTGCCACTCATGGGGGGGCAGCGGCTACTAATGAAAAACTGTTTTTT.

This clonotype has just a few counts. This chain joins TRBV12-3 or TRBV12-4 and TRBJ1-2; maybe TRBD1 (6 bases). The CDR3 runs to 15 residues. V shed 5 bases and J shed 8 bases, with 21 bases lying between them. The CDR3 sequence: CASSPGGTYYPGYTF. The CDR3 nucleotides read TGTGCCAGCAGTCCGGGGGGCACTTACTATCCCGGCTACACCTTC.

This chain connects TRBV2 to TRBJ2-2; 7 bases map to TRBD1. The CDR3 runs to 15 residues. Looked up from germline, CDR1 is SNHLY and CDR2 is FYNNEI. The ends lost 10 bases at V and 2 bases at J; junction bases unmatched: 10. CDR3: CANMGEGANTGELFF. DNA for the CDR3: TGTGCCAACATGGGAGAGGGGGCCAACACCGGGGAGCTGTTTTTT.

The rearrangement joins TRBV7-2 to TRBJ2-6; D is undetermined. Germline CDR1 is SGHTA and CDR2 is FQGNSA. This CDR3 has 14 amino acids. Trimming removed 4 bases at V and 2 bases at J, with 6 bases between. The CDR3 DNA sequence: TGTGCCAGCAGCTCATACCCTGGGGCCAACGTCCTGACTTTC. Its protein product is CASSSYPGANVLTF. Variable domain in full (rest from reference TRBV7-2 and TRBJ2-6): GAGVSQSPSNKVTEKGKDVELRCDPISGHTALYWYRQSLGQGLEFLIYFQGNSAPDKSGLPSDRFSAERTGGSVSTLTIQRTQQEDSAVYLCASSSYPGANVLTFGAGSRLTVL.

This clonotype was found a few times. V is TRBV20-1 and J is TRBJ1-5, with TRBD1 matching over 9 bases. Unmatched junction bases numbered 10, after V lost 6 bases and J lost 4 bases. The CDR3 extends over 15 amino acids. The germline gives CDR1 DFQATT, CDR2 SNEGSKA (reference sequence). CDR3 in DNA: TGCAGTGCGCGGCCACCGGGACAGGGTAATCAGCCCCAGCATTTT. As protein: CSARPPGQGNQPQHF.

This chain joins TRBV7-2 and TRBJ1-1, with D tentatively TRBD1 (5 bases). V was cut by 5 bases and J by 8 bases, with 15 bases left in between. There are 13 residues in the CDR3. The germline V gene has CDR1 SGHTA and CDR2 FQGNSA. The CDR3 sequence is CASSRPRGREAFF. CDR3 bases: TGTGCCAGCAGCCGCCCACGGGGCAGGGAAGCTTTCTTT. Full variable domain (missing parts from reference TRBV7-2 and TRBJ1-1): GAGVSQSPSNKVTEKGKDVELRCDPISGHTALYWYRQSLGQGLEFLIYFQGNSAPDKSGLPSDRFSAERTGGSVSTLTIQRTQQEDSAVYLCASSRPRGREAFFGQGTRLTVV.

This clonotype has a handful of counts. V is TRBV27 and J is TRBJ1-2; no reliable D call. V was trimmed by 5 bases and J by 8 bases, leaving 15 bases between them. The germline V gene encodes CDR1 MNHEY and CDR2 SMNVEV (reference sequence). The CDR3 spans 13 residues. The CDR3 protein is CASSVTGFWGYTF. The CDR3 nucleotides read TGTGCCAGCAGTGTGACCGGGTTCTGGGGCTACACCTTC.

The J gene is TRBJ2-1, the V gene TRBV12-3 or TRBV12-4; possibly TRBD1 for D (6 bases). Trimming cost V 7 bases and J 0 bases, with 10 bases left between them. This CDR3 contains 14 residues. The CDR3 bases are TGTGCCAGCACCACAGGGTTCTCCTACAATGAGCAGTTCTTC. Its protein is CASTTGFSYNEQFF.

Comment on this clonotype: At one end the junction does not follow the germline gene, possibly because of a read error. The chain recombines TRBV7-7 with TRBJ1-3; D is uncertain. Germline CDR1 and CDR2: SSHAT and FNYEAQ (reference sequence). CDR3 length equals 16 residues. CDR3 region: CASSPNEVISGNTIYF. DNA for the CDR3: TGTGCTAGCAGCCCCAACGAGGTTATCTCTGGAAACACCATATATTTT.

The table lists this clonotype with a count of one. The chain uses TRBV6-6 and TRBJ1-1; D is perhaps TRBD1 (6 bases). This CDR3 contains 13 residues. Germline-derived CDR1 and CDR2 are MNHNY and SVGAGI (reference sequence). The V end was cut by 8 bases, the J end by 5 bases, with 15 bases between. CDR3 DNA sequence: TGTGCCAGCGGTGTCACAGGGAGGACTGAAGCTTTCTTT. It specifies CASGVTGRTEAFF.

The chain carries TRBV12-3 or TRBV12-4 and TRBJ2-1, with D perhaps TRBD2 (5 bases). The V and J ends lost 5 bases and 0 bases respectively, with 11 bases between them. CDR3 length: 15 amino acids. The CDR3 bases are TGTGCCAGCAGTCTGAGGGTGATCTCCTACAATGAGCAGTTCTTC. Its protein product is CASSLRVISYNEQFF.

This clonotype appeared a few times. The V gene is TRBV15, the J gene TRBJ1-4; 7 bases are shared with TRBD1. This CDR3 comprises 15 residues. Germline V lookup: CDR1 LNHNV, CDR2 YYDKDF (reference sequence). Trimming took 1 base from V and 6 from J; bases not matched to a gene: 5. In DNA, the CDR3 is TGTGCCACCAGCAGAGTACCCGGGACAGATGAAAAACTGTTTTTT. Protein product: CATSRVPGTDEKLFF. Based on the CDR3 plus reference TRBV15 and TRBJ1-4, the full variable domain is DAMVIQNPRYQVTQFGKPVTLSCSQTLNHNVMYWYQQKSSQAPKLLFHYYDKDFNNEADTPDNFQSRRPNTSFCFLDIRSPGLGDTAMYLCATSRVPGTDEKLFFGSGTQLSVL.

CDR3 bases: TGTGCCACATACGACAGGACGGGACTCTTTGGCTACACCTTC. Its protein product is CATYDRTGLFGYTF. The genes are TRBV28 and TRBJ1-2; maybe TRBD1 (6 bases). The V gene's germline CDR1 is MDHEN and CDR2 SYDVKM. V was pared by 10 bases and J by 7 bases, with 22 bases between. This CDR3 spans 14 amino acids.